This entry describes one T cell receptor beta chain. The antigen is undetermined. These data come from a study of cytomegalovirus exposure and HLA in healthy donors. As for the study in general: Of a few hundred genotyped donors, about 81% clustered with self-reported Caucasian donors.

Study findings and constraints: A few CMV-associated chains proved CMV antigen-specific in vitro. In a later analysis, a missense DCLRE1C variant was linked to TCR beta V- and J-gene trimming.

Researchers ran the PCR with 60 Vbeta and 13 Jbeta primers. In the study's own analysis: Unique TCR beta chains totaled around 86 million in a later count, with approximately 11 million of them shared. Data came from immunoSEQ multiplex PCR; TCRdb stores just in-frame clones and leaves some out. The V and J calls and the clone size are those of that table, but D and trimming were determined from the DNA. The data hold roughly 140,000 clones, with approximately 84% observed a single time. Sequenced sample: PBMCs. The sequence derives from a woman aged 60-75 years in good health and CMV-seropositive.

The DNA of the CDR3 is TGTGCCTGGAGCCAGGGGACTAATGAAAAACTGTTTTTT. Translation gives CAWSQGTNEKLFF. V usage is TRBV30 and J usage is TRBJ1-4, with D possibly being TRBD1 (6 bases). Germline V lookup: CDR1 GTSNPN, CDR2 SVGIG (reference sequence). Trimming took off 3 bases at V and 2 bases at J, with 7 bases between the two ends. This CDR3 has 13 amino acids. Using reference TRBV30 and TRBJ1-4 for the parts outside the CDR3, the full variable domain is SQTIHQWPATLVQPVGSPLSLECTVEGTSNPNLYWYRQAAGRGLQLLFYSVGIGQISSEVPQNLSASRPQDRQFILSSKKLLLSDSGFYLCAWSQGTNEKLFFGSGTQLSVL.